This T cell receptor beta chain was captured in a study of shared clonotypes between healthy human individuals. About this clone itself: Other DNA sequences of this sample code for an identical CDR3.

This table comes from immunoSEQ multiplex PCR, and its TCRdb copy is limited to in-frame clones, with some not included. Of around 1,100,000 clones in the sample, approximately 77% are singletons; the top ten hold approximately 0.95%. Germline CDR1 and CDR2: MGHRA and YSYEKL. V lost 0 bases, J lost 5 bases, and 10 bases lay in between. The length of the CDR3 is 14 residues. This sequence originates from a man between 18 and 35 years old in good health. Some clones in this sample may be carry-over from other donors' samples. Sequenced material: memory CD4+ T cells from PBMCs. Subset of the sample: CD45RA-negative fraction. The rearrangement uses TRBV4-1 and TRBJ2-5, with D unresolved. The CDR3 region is CASSQEKSGETQYF. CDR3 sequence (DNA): TGCGCCAGCAGCCAAGAGAAGTCCGGTGAGACCCAGTACTTC.